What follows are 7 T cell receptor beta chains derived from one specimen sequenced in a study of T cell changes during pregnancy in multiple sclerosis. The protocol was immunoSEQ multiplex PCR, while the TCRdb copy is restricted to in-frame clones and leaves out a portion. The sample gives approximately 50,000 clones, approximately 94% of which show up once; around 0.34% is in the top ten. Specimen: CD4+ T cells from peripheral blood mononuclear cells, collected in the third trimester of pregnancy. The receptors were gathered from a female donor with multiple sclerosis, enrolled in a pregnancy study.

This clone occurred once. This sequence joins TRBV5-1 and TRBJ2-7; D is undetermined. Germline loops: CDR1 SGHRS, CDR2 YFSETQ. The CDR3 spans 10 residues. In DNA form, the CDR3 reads TGCGCCAGCAGCTTGATAATTTACTTCGTC. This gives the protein CASSLIIYFV.

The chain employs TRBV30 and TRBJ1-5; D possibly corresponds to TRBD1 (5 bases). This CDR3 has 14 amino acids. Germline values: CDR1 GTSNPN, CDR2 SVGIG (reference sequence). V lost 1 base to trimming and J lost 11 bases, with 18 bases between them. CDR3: CAWSAVGPGGAQHF. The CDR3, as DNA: TGTGCCTGGAGTGCCGTCGGTCCCGGGGGGGCCCAGCATTTT.

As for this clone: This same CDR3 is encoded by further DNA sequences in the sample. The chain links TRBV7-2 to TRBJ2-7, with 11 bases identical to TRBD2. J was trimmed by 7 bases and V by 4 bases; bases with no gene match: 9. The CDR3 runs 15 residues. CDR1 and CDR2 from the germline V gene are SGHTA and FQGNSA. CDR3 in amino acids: CASSSPGTSGREQYF. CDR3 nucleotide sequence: TGTGCCAGCAGCTCCCCCGGGACTAGCGGCAGAGAGCAGTACTTC.

The CDR3 DNA sequence: TGTGCCTGGAGCACCCCTCGGTTGGGGCTATTTTTATCAGCCAAAAACATTCAGTACTTC. This translates into CAWSTPRLGLFLSAKNIQYF. The chain has TRBV30 and TRBJ2-4; tentative D call: TRBD1 (5 bases). Between the trimmed V and J ends, which lost 3 bases and 0 bases, there was a span of 27 bases. This CDR3 comprises 20 residues. The V gene's germline CDR1 is GTSNPN and CDR2 SVGIG (reference sequence).

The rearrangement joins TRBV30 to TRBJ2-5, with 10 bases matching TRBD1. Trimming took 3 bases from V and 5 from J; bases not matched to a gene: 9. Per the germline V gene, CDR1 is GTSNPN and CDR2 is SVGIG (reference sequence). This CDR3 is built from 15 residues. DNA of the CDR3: TGTGCCTGGAGGGACCGGGACAGGGGTTGGGAGACCCAGTACTTC. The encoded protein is CAWRDRDRGWETQYF.

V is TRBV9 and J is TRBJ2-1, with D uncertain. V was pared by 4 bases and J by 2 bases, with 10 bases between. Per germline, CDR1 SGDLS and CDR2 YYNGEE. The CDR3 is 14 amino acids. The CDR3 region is CASSPHSTYNEQFF. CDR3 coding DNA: TGTGCCAGCAGCCCTCACTCCACCTACAATGAGCAGTTCTTC.

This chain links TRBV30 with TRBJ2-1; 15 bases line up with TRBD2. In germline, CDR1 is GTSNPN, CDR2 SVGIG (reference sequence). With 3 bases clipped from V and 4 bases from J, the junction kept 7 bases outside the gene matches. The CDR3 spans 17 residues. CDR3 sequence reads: CAWSARTSGREYNEQFF. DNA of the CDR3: TGTGCCTGGAGCGCGAGGACTAGCGGGAGGGAGTACAATGAGCAGTTCTTC.